This TCR beta chain was profiled in a study of T cell clonality in common variable immunodeficiency. Control and CVID samples contributed equal amounts of genomic DNA. The data were produced by immunoSEQ multiplex PCR, yet TCRdb's version contains in-frame clones alone and is incomplete. The record shows fewer than 75,000 clones for this sample, with no singletons present. Regarding the study as a whole: Patient heterogeneity in the CVID cohort limited correlations between repertoire features and clinical complications. Authors noted CVID clonality's cause needs subpopulation repertoire sequencing.

Patients and controls were mostly of Caucasian heritage. The sample holds many counts of this clone. Antigen specificity is unknown. The CDR3 is cut off 3 residues early in the read; its end comes from the germline J gene. Trimming cost V 0 bases and J 1 base, with 4 bases left between them. CDR1 is SGHNT and CDR2 is YYREEE in the germline V gene (reference sequence). The CDR3 runs to 14 residues. The chain uses TRBV5-4 and TRBJ2-2; no clear D. What was sequenced was peripheral blood mononuclear cells. This sequence originates from a person aged 18 to 70 in good health. This chain's CDR3 is CASSLVQNTGELFF. Partial CDR3 DNA: TGTGCCAGCAGCTTGGTACAGAACACCGGGGAG.